The 13 T cell receptor beta chains below come from one sample, sequenced in a study of T cell clonality in common variable immunodeficiency. Study conclusions and caveats: Fewer deletions and N-nucleotide insertions were reportedly seen in common variable immunodeficiency TCR beta sequences.

Produced via immunoSEQ multiplex PCR; TCRdb's table is partial and in-frame only. This sample has tens of thousands of clones, each found more than once. No cognate antigen is known for these TCRs. The sequencing sample was made of peripheral blood mononuclear cells. The origin of the receptors is a human donor with common variable immunodeficiency.

This clone was seen repeatedly, ten times or more. Read coverage stops 3 residues before the CDR3 terminus; the germline J gene supplies the remainder. The chain combines TRBV5-1 with TRBJ1-5; perhaps TRBD1 as D (5 bases). The CDR3 totals 15 residues. Germline CDR1 SGHRS, CDR2 YFSETQ. V shed 0 bases and J shed 0 bases, with 7 bases lying between them. CDR3 sequence reads: CASSLGQGSNQPQHF. The DNA read from the CDR3 is TGCGCCAGCAGCTTGGGGCAGGGTAGCAATCAGCCC.

This clone was seen repeatedly, ten times or more. The observed sequence ends 3 residues before the CDR3 terminus, with the missing tail filled in from the germline J gene. The chain joins TRBV7-9 to TRBJ1-2, with TRBD1 matching 7 bases. J was trimmed by 0 bases and V by 4 bases; bases with no gene match: 5. This CDR3 is built from 15 residues. Germline V lookup: CDR1 SEHNR, CDR2 FQNEAQ (reference sequence). The part of the CDR3 DNA that was read is TGTGCCAGCAGCTCCTGGGACAGATCTAACTATGGC. It translates to CASSSWDRSNYG. The full-length CDR3 reads as CASSSWDRSNYGYTF. Full variable domain (rest looked up from reference TRBV7-9 and TRBJ1-2): DTGVSQNPRHKITKRGQNVTFRCDPISEHNRLYWYRQTLGQGPEFLTYFQNEAQLEKSRLLSDRFSAERPKGSFSTLEIQRTEQGDSAMYLCASSSWDRSNYGYTFGSGTRLTVV.

This clone was observed many times. This CDR3 is CASSKTSGGAPRTDTQYF. The DNA read from the CDR3 is TGTGCCAGCAGTAAGACTAGCGGGGGGGCCCCCCGCACAGATACG. The chain combines TRBV2 with TRBJ2-3, with TRBD2 matching 14 bases. The CDR3 end falls 3 residues outside the read, so it is completed with the germline J gene. J lost 1 base, V lost 5 bases, and 8 bases had no gene match. Germline loops: CDR1 SNHLY, CDR2 FYNNEI. This CDR3 has 18 amino acids.

This clone showed up many times. From the germline J gene comes the end of the CDR3, since the read stops 3 residues before it. The chain has TRBV7-8 and TRBJ1-5; a possible D gene is TRBD1 (6 bases). CDR1 and CDR2 (germline): SGHVS, FQNEAQ. This CDR3 comprises 15 residues. Trimming took 0 bases from V and 1 from J, leaving 7 bases between them. The part of the CDR3 DNA that was read is TGTGCCAGCAGCTTAGCGGGACAAAGCAATCAGCCC. As protein: CASSLAGQSNQP. The whole CDR3 protein reads CASSLAGQSNQPQHF.

In the case of this clone: The CDR3 goes on 3 residues after the read ends, and that part is filled in from the germline J gene. The chain has TRBV6-1 and TRBJ1-1; D gene unclear. Trimming took 3 bases from V and 0 from J, leaving 11 bases between them. The CDR3 has 15 residues. Germline CDR1 and CDR2: MNHNS and SASEGT. The CDR3 bases that were read are TGTGCCAGCAGTGATCCCAGATTTATGAACACTGAA. Amino acid sequence: CASSDPRFMNTE. The complete CDR3 protein is CASSDPRFMNTEAFF.

A note on this clone: The sequence runs out 3 residues before the end of the CDR3; the remainder is reconstructed from the germline J gene. V gene TRBV7-6 combines with J gene TRBJ2-1, with TRBD1 identical over 9 bases. The ends lost 5 bases at V and 2 bases at J; junction bases unmatched: 7. Germline V CDR1 and CDR2: SGHVS, FNYEAQ. The CDR3 loop spans 16 amino acids. CDR3 residues: CASSSKQGAAYNEQFF. The CDR3 bases that were read are TGTGCCAGCAGCAGCAAACAGGGGGCGGCCTACAATGAG.

This clone was seen ten or more times. The CDR3 goes on 3 residues after the read ends, and that part is filled in from the germline J gene. V and J are TRBV19 and TRBJ2-5; 11 nucleotides align to TRBD2. The CDR3 has 16 amino acids. Germline loops: CDR1 LNHDA, CDR2 SQIVND (reference sequence). With 5 bases clipped from V and 5 bases from J, the junction kept 10 bases outside the gene matches. The CDR3 bases that were read are TGTGCCAGTAGTCCTCGACTAGCGGGGCCAGGGGAGACC. This translates into CASSPRLAGPGET. The entire CDR3 reads CASSPRLAGPGETQYF.

In this sample, this clone turned up a few times. Read sequence stops 3 residues before the CDR3 end, and the germline J gene provides the missing end. The rearrangement joins TRBV6-1 to TRBJ1-3; the match to TRBD1 covers 10 bases. CDR3 size: 17 residues. V trimming: 1 base; J trimming: 9 bases; junction bases outside the gene matches: 12. Germline V gene lookup returns CDR1 MNHNS and CDR2 SASEGT. CDR3 DNA, as far as it was read: TGTGCCAGCAGTGAAGACGCGTTGAGACAGGGGGCCAGCACC. Its protein is CASSEDALRQGAST. From start to end, the CDR3 is CASSEDALRQGASTIYF.

This clone was counted many times. The part of the CDR3 DNA that was read is TGTGCCAGCAGAAGGACAGGGAACACTGAA. It yields the protein CASRRTGNTE. From start to end, the CDR3 is CASRRTGNTEAFF. The V gene is TRBV6-2 or TRBV6-3, the J gene TRBJ1-1; 7 bases fit TRBD1. The read falls 3 residues short of the CDR3 end, and the missing part is taken from the germline J gene. With 6 bases clipped from V and 1 base from J, the junction kept 2 bases outside the gene matches. The CDR3 is made up of 13 amino acids. Germline CDR1 reads MNHEY; CDR2 reads SVGEGT.

This clone was detected ten times or more. Read coverage stops 3 residues before the CDR3 terminus; the germline J gene supplies the remainder. The chain is built from TRBV20-1 and TRBJ2-7; D is perhaps TRBD1 (6 bases). The germline gives CDR1 DFQATT, CDR2 SNEGSKA (reference sequence). With 3 bases removed from V and 4 bases from J, the gap between germline ends came to 13 bases. The CDR3 consists of 13 residues. This CDR3 is CSASRTARYEQYF. The covered CDR3 bases are TGCAGTGCTAGCCGGACAGCCCGTTACGAG.

This clone appeared many times. The read terminates 3 residues before the CDR3 end, so the remaining end is supplied by the germline J gene. V and J are TRBV2 and TRBJ2-1; tentative D call: TRBD1 (6 bases). This CDR3 has 15 residues. Germline CDR1 reads SNHLY; CDR2 reads FYNNEI. The V end lost 11 bases, the J end lost 6 bases, and 23 bases lay between the germline ends. The DNA read from the CDR3 is TGTGCCGGTTTATTGGACAGATCGGGGAGCAATGAG. Translating gives CAGLLDRSGSNE. Given in full, the CDR3 is CAGLLDRSGSNEQFF.

As for this clone: A read error may explain this, as a much larger clone is one base away. Incomplete CDR3 DNA: TGTGCCAGCAGTGCCGGGACAGCCGATAATTCACCC. Protein sequence: CASSAGTADNSP. In full, the CDR3 is CASSAGTADNSPLHF. The chain combines TRBV2 with TRBJ1-6, with 7 positions matching TRBD1. The read stops 3 residues short of the end of the CDR3; the missing end is completed from the germline J gene. V shed 4 bases, J shed 5 bases, and the junction held 5 bases outside the gene matches. The CDR3 has 15 residues. Per the germline V gene, CDR1 is SNHLY and CDR2 is FYNNEI.

The table lists this clone with many counts. The read ends 3 residues shy of where the CDR3 ends; the end is completed using the germline J gene. The V gene is TRBV7-2, the J gene TRBJ2-5, with TRBD2 matching over 8 bases. Trimming at V came to 4 bases and at J to 5 bases, leaving 9 bases not matched to a gene. The CDR3 is 15 residues long. Germline lookup yields CDR1 SGHTA and CDR2 FQGNSA. CDR3 in amino acids: CASSSRGGLGETQYF. The CDR3 DNA, read in part, is TGTGCCAGCAGCTCCCGGGGGGGGTTGGGGGAGACC.